This paragraph reports one T cell receptor beta chain. What it binds is unknown. These donors, healthy bone marrow donors, were studied. The sample comes from a study of cytomegalovirus exposure and HLA in healthy donors. Looking at the study overall: T cells numbering around 180 million yielded some 120 million unique TCR beta sequences in an earlier analysis.

CDR1 is SGHRS, CDR2 YFSETQ, per germline. The V end lost 4 bases, the J end lost 0 bases, and 8 bases lay between the germline ends. The CDR3 is 15 residues long. The PCR used 60 Vbeta and 13 Jbeta primers. Here immunoSEQ multiplex PCR was the method, and the copy in TCRdb shows in-frame clones only, minus some. The sample records about 100,000 clones, 60% to 80% being singletons. Whole-study results and caveats: About 87% or about 30% of the time was how often most TCR beta V segments were productive, according to an earlier analysis.

This TCR came from a man aged 18 to 30 in good health and CMV-seronegative. The rearrangement joins TRBV5-1 to TRBJ2-6; D unresolved. The specimen was PBMCs. CDR3 DNA: TGCGCCAGCAGCCTACGAGCCTCTGGGGCCAACGTCCTGACTTTC. Translated: CASSLRASGANVLTF.